This T cell receptor (beta chain) derives from a study of neurological immune-mediated disorders. The CDR3 has 16 residues. Germline CDR1 reads SGDLS; CDR2 reads YYNGEE. V shed 4 bases and J shed 9 bases, with 20 bases lying between them. This clonotype has ten or more counts. Its specificity is unknown. It was by 5'RACE with 10-nucleotide random UMIs that the cDNA was made. TCRdb reanalysed the 5' RACE reads using MiXCR and keeps one entry per CDR3 protein. The sample carries tens of thousands of distinct CDR3 sequences, about 3.8% recorded once. Whole-study results and caveats: Any association between clinical or MRI features and the multiple sclerosis repertoire cluster was absent. Patients with HTLV-1-associated myelopathy had the highest level of TCR clonal expansion, whereas patients with multiple sclerosis had the lowest level, falling beneath the level found in healthy controls.

The sequence was collected from a man aged 25-45 years with multiple sclerosis. J is TRBJ1-6 and V is TRBV9; D is perhaps TRBD1 (5 bases). Material for sequencing was PBMCs. The CDR3 reads CASSPRDGRLGSPLHF. The CDR3, as DNA: TGTGCCAGCAGCCCCCGGGACGGACGATTGGGTTCACCCCTCCACTTT.